These 27 T cell receptor beta chains came from one sample sequenced in a study of OX40 agonist ivuxolimab in advanced cancers. Generated by immunoSEQ multiplex PCR, the TCRdb table keeps only in-frame clones and is missing some. The repertoire has under 100,000 clones, roughly 90% of them found once; the top ten carry 0.6% to 0.7%. This specimen was CD4+ or CD8+ T cells sorted from blood, taken in a trial of the OX40 agonist ivuxolimab. All receptors derive from an adult with an advanced solid tumor such as melanoma, head and neck, liver or kidney cancer.

V usage is TRBV5-1 and J usage is TRBJ2-1; 7 bases agree with TRBD2. The CDR3 runs to 18 residues. The J segment lost 2 bases and the V segment lost 3 bases, leaving 14 bases of the junction unmatched. The germline V gene encodes CDR1 SGHRS and CDR2 YFSETQ. The CDR3 sequence: CASSSPKGRAQAYNEQFF. CDR3 nucleotides: TGCGCCAGCAGCTCCCCGAAGGGGAGGGCACAAGCCTACAATGAGCAGTTCTTC.

The J gene is TRBJ2-2, the V gene TRBV19, with a possible D match to TRBD1 (6 bases). This CDR3 comprises 14 residues. V lost 8 bases to trimming and J lost 0 bases, with 10 bases between them. Germline CDR1 LNHDA, CDR2 SQIVND (reference sequence). CDR3 in amino acids: CASGQQANTGELFF. CDR3 coding DNA: TGTGCCAGTGGACAGCAAGCGAACACCGGGGAGCTGTTTTTT.

V and J are TRBV4-1 and TRBJ2-5, with TRBD2 matching over 10 bases. V was clipped by 0 bases and J by 4 bases; unmatched bases: 5. The CDR3 length is 16 residues. The germline V gene has CDR1 MGHRA and CDR2 YSYEKL. This chain's CDR3 is CASSQDERGGLETQYF. In nucleotides, the CDR3 is TGCGCCAGCAGCCAAGATGAGCGGGGGGGCTTAGAGACCCAGTACTTC.

The table lists this clone with a few counts. The chain couples TRBV7-3 to TRBJ2-3; 7 nucleotides align to TRBD2. The trim removed 4 bases at V and 0 bases at J, leaving 10 bases unmatched. The CDR3 totals 17 residues. The germline CDR1 and CDR2 sequences are SGHTA and FQGTGA. This CDR3 is CASSSRSSGDSTDTQYF. In nucleotides, the CDR3 is TGTGCCAGCAGCTCCCGTTCTAGCGGAGACAGCACAGATACGCAGTATTTT.

This chain uses TRBV11-3 with TRBJ2-1, with 7 bases aligning to TRBD1. The CDR3 has 15 amino acids. CDR1 SGHNT and CDR2 YENEEA come from the germline V gene. V shed 2 bases, J shed 3 bases, and the junction held 4 bases outside the gene matches. This CDR3 reads CASSLTQGVYNEQFF. The DNA for the CDR3 is TGTGCCAGCAGCTTAACGCAGGGGGTCTACAATGAGCAGTTCTTC.

The chain has TRBV30 and TRBJ2-2; 7 nucleotides align to TRBD1. The junction had 8 bases not matched to a gene; V was cut back by 2 bases and J by 5 bases. The CDR3 covers 15 residues. The germline V gene encodes CDR1 GTSNPN and CDR2 SVGIG (reference sequence). The CDR3: CAWSILTGRTGELFF. The CDR3 nucleotides read TGTGCCTGGAGTATCCTGACAGGGCGGACCGGGGAGCTGTTTTTT.

The J gene is TRBJ1-2, the V gene TRBV9, with a possible D match to TRBD1 (5 bases). The V end was cut by 3 bases, the J end by 5 bases, with 11 bases between. Germline V gene sequence: CDR1 SGDLS, CDR2 YYNGEE. The CDR3 is made up of 13 amino acids. CDR3 in amino acids: CASSDPGGYGYTF. The CDR3 DNA follows: TGTGCCAGCAGCGACCCGGGGGGATATGGCTACACCTTC.

The rearrangement uses TRBV6-1 and TRBJ1-1; 10 bases are a match to TRBD1. With 1 base clipped from V and 1 base from J, the junction kept 9 bases outside the gene matches. CDR3 length: 18 amino acids. Germline loops: CDR1 MNHNS, CDR2 SASEGT. The CDR3 DNA reads as TGTGCCAGCAGTGAAGGGGACAGGGGATGGGGGAGGAACACTGAAGCTTTCTTT. This codes for CASSEGDRGWGRNTEAFF.

This clone was recorded once. V gene TRBV13 combines with J gene TRBJ2-7, with D perhaps TRBD2 (6 bases). CDR3 length: 14 amino acids. Between the trimmed V and J ends, which lost 2 bases and 10 bases, there was a span of 18 bases. Germline CDR1 and CDR2: PRHDT and FYEKMQ (reference sequence). This chain's CDR3 is CASSLTAGWARQYF. CDR3 nucleotides: TGTGCCAGCAGCTTAACCGCGGGATGGGCTCGCCAGTACTTC.

This chain links TRBV25-1 with TRBJ2-2; perhaps D is TRBD1 or TRBD2 (5 bases each). In germline, CDR1 is MGHDK, CDR2 SYGVNS. The CDR3 extends over 16 amino acids. V was pared by 4 bases and J by 4 bases, with 16 bases between. The CDR3: CASSARPGPATGELFF. The DNA for the CDR3 is TGTGCCAGCAGTGCCCGACCGGGGCCAGCCACCGGGGAGCTGTTTTTT.

The J gene is TRBJ2-1, the V gene TRBV18, with a tentative D call TRBD2 (5 bases). The CDR3 runs to 16 residues. Trimming removed 6 bases from V and 4 bases from J, with 19 bases in between. Per the germline V gene, CDR1 is KGHSH and CDR2 is LQKENI. CDR3 coding DNA: TGTGCCAGCTCTTTCGAGAGGGATCCATCATACAATGAGCAGTTCTTC. Translation: CASSFERDPSYNEQFF.

The chain has TRBV5-6 and TRBJ1-1, with no clear D. V shed 0 bases and J shed 0 bases, with 12 bases lying between them. CDR3 length equals 16 residues. The germline V gene encodes CDR1 SGHDT and CDR2 YYEEEE. The CDR3 coding sequence is TGTGCCAGCAGCTTGGCCAAGAGGGCTGTGAACACTGAAGCTTTCTTT. As protein: CASSLAKRAVNTEAFF. Supplemented by reference TRBV5-6 and TRBJ1-1, the full variable domain reads DAGVTQSPTHLIKTRGQQVTLRCSPKSGHDTVSWYQQALGQGPQFIFQYYEEEERQRGNFPDRFSGHQFPNYSSELNVNALLLGDSALYLCASSLAKRAVNTEAFFGQGTRLTVV.

The chain has TRBV5-5 and TRBJ2-2, with 10 bases fitting TRBD1. The CDR3 consists of 16 residues. After removal of 4 bases from V and 7 bases from J, the junction contained 10 bases not matched to a gene. The germline CDR1 and CDR2 sequences are SGHKS and YYEKEE (reference sequence). The DNA for the CDR3 is TGTGCCAGCAGCCCCGGGACAGGGGTTGCGGGCGGGGAGCTGTTTTTT. This codes for CASSPGTGVAGGELFF.

V and J are TRBV2 and TRBJ2-5, with unresolved D. The V gene's germline CDR1 is SNHLY and CDR2 FYNNEI. Trimming took 5 bases from V and 5 from J, leaving 15 bases between them. CDR3 length equals 14 residues. CDR3 residues: CASSQTLGAETQYF. CDR3 DNA sequence: TGTGCCAGCAGTCAGACCCTAGGTGCGGAGACCCAGTACTTC.

The gene calls are TRBV23-1 and TRBJ2-7; 9 bases are a match to TRBD2. TRBV23-1 is an open reading frame whose function is uncertain. J lost 4 bases, V lost 6 bases, and 13 bases had no gene match. This CDR3 contains 16 residues. The CDR3 bases are TGCGCCAGCAGGAACAGACTAGCGGAGCTTCCTTACGAGCAGTACTTC. Its translation: CASRNRLAELPYEQYF.

This chain joins TRBV6-1 and TRBJ1-5, with no clear D. V lost 4 bases and J lost 0, with 7 bases in between. The CDR3 has 14 amino acids. Looked up from germline, CDR1 is MNHNS and CDR2 is SASEGT. Here the CDR3 reads CASSVLDSNQPQHF. The CDR3 region has the DNA TGTGCCAGCAGTGTATTAGATAGCAATCAGCCCCAGCATTTT.

The chain joins TRBV2 to TRBJ2-5; D possibly matches TRBD1 or TRBD2 (5 bases each). The CDR3 totals 12 residues. Trimming cost V 11 bases and J 5 bases, with 15 bases left between them. Germline CDR1 is SNHLY and CDR2 is FYNNEI. The CDR3 loop is CACSGLLETQYF. CDR3 bases: TGTGCCTGCTCGGGGCTTTTGGAGACCCAGTACTTC. Full variable domain (outside the CDR3, taken from reference TRBV2 and TRBJ2-5): EPEVTQTPSHQVTQMGQEVILRCVPISNHLYFYWYRQILGQKVEFLVSFYNNEISEKSEIFDDQFSVERPDGSNFTLKIRSTKLEDSAMYFCACSGLLETQYFGPGTRLLVL.

The chain recombines TRBV19 with TRBJ1-1, with unresolved D. V was trimmed by 1 base and J by 1 base, leaving 7 bases between them. Germline lookup yields CDR1 LNHDA and CDR2 SQIVND (reference sequence). The CDR3 runs to 14 residues. CDR3 bases: TGTGCCAGTAGTATAGGCGCAGAGAACACTGAAGCTTTCTTT. This codes for CASSIGAENTEAFF.

The chain recombines TRBV6-5 with TRBJ1-5; D is ambiguous. The CDR3 totals 13 residues. The V and J ends lost 1 base and 5 bases respectively, with 6 bases between them. Germline lookup yields CDR1 MNHEY and CDR2 SVGAGI. CDR3 nucleotides: TGTGCCAGCAGTTACTTGAGGGATCAGCCCCAGCATTTT. The encoded protein is CASSYLRDQPQHF.

The chain employs TRBV30 and TRBJ1-3; D gene uncertain. V was shortened by 4 bases and J by 2 bases, with 9 bases between the two germline ends. The CDR3 runs 13 residues. Germline V CDR1 and CDR2: GTSNPN, SVGIG (reference sequence). The chain's CDR3 is CAWMTSPGNTIYF. CDR3 bases: TGTGCCTGGATGACGTCCCCTGGAAACACCATATATTTT.

On this clone: Other DNA sequences in the sample encode the same CDR3. The J gene is TRBJ2-7, the V gene TRBV5-1; TRBD2 matches at 10 bases. The CDR3 has 15 residues. Germline V gives CDR1 SGHRS, CDR2 YFSETQ. Trimming at V came to 4 bases and at J to 1 base, leaving 5 bases not matched to a gene. CDR3 residues: CASSRGTSDSYEQYF. The CDR3 DNA sequence: TGCGCCAGCAGCCGGGGGACTAGCGATTCCTACGAGCAGTACTTC.

The J gene is TRBJ2-7, the V gene TRBV18, with D possibly matching TRBD1 (6 bases). Trimming pared 5 bases from V and 2 bases from J, leaving 10 bases between. Per germline, CDR1 KGHSH and CDR2 LQKENI. This CDR3 is 13 amino acids long. The CDR3 coding sequence is TGTGCCAGCTCAACAGGGTTGGCCTACGAGCAGTACTTC. The encoded protein is CASSTGLAYEQYF. Looking up the rest from reference TRBV18 and TRBJ2-7 gives the full variable domain: NAGVMQNPRHLVRRRGQEARLRCSPMKGHSHVYWYRQLPEEGLKFMVYLQKENIIDESGMPKERFSAEFPKEGPSILRIQQVVRGDSAAYFCASSTGLAYEQYFGPGTRLTVT.

This chain joins TRBV9 and TRBJ2-5; D might be TRBD2 (5 bases). V was shortened by 2 bases and J by 4 bases, with 18 bases between the two germline ends. CDR1 is SGDLS and CDR2 is YYNGEE in the germline V gene. The CDR3 covers 16 residues. CDR3 sequence: CASSVETGLTGETQYF. The CDR3 bases are TGTGCCAGCAGCGTTGAGACCGGACTTACCGGAGAGACCCAGTACTTC.

This chain links TRBV5-1 with TRBJ2-5, with 9 bases fitting TRBD1. The ends lost 4 bases at V and 4 bases at J; junction bases unmatched: 8. This CDR3 has 15 residues. Germline V gives CDR1 SGHRS, CDR2 YFSETQ. CDR3 sequence: CASSLGGQGGETQYF. In nucleotides, the CDR3 is TGCGCCAGCAGCCTGGGGGGACAGGGTGGAGAGACCCAGTACTTC. The whole variable domain, remainder taken from reference TRBV5-1 and TRBJ2-5, is KAGVTQTPRYLIKTRGQQVTLSCSPISGHRSVSWYQQTPGQGLQFLFEYFSETQRNKGNFPGRFSGRQFSNSRSEMNVSTLELGDSALYLCASSLGGQGGETQYFGPGTRLLVL.

This chain connects TRBV30 to TRBJ2-7; D perhaps matches TRBD2 (5 bases). Trimming removed 0 bases at V and 11 bases at J, with 14 bases between. Germline V gives CDR1 GTSNPN, CDR2 SVGIG (reference sequence). There are 12 residues in the CDR3. As DNA, the CDR3 is TGTGCCTGGAGTGTACGTCAGGCCGGGAAGTACTTC. The encoded protein is CAWSVRQAGKYF.

This clone appeared once. V usage is TRBV6-5 and J usage is TRBJ1-2; TRBD1 aligns across 8 bases. V was pared by 7 bases and J by 7 bases, with 5 bases of the junction left unmatched. In germline, CDR1 is MNHEY, CDR2 SVGAGI. This CDR3 has 12 residues. The CDR3 spells CASTPDRAGYTF. As DNA, the CDR3 is TGTGCCAGCACCCCGGACAGGGCTGGCTACACCTTC.

The V call is TRBV30, the J call TRBJ2-7, with 7 nucleotides matching TRBD1. The V segment lost 1 base and the J segment 4 bases; nucleotides outside the gene matches: 7. Germline V gives CDR1 GTSNPN, CDR2 SVGIG (reference sequence). CDR3 length: 14 residues. CDR3 sequence (DNA): TGTGCCTGGAGTGCCCCGGGACAGTTATACGAGCAGTACTTC. The encoded protein is CAWSAPGQLYEQYF.